The present entry profiles one T cell receptor (beta chain) with its context. Its antigen remains unknown. These data come from a study of response to subunit inactivated influenza vaccine. Study-level findings and limits: T cells newly recruited by each seasonal influenza vaccination are few, the authors suggested.

The length of the CDR3 is 15 residues. The V end was cut by 9 bases, the J end by 7 bases, with 22 bases between. TCRdb itself ran the RT-PCR reads through MiXCR, one entry per CDR3 protein. Seen here are roughly 700,000 distinct CDR3 sequences, roughly 14% observed once, and the top ten hold 6% to 7%. This sequence joins TRBV5-7 and TRBJ1-4; D may be TRBD1 (5 bases). TRBV5-7 is an ORF for which the function is uncertain. This specimen consisted of PBMCs from blood, obtained less than 15 days before vaccination. The receptor was derived from a man in his fifties or sixties who received an inactivated influenza vaccine. The CDR3 is CAMGPGLVCCEKLFF. In DNA form, the CDR3 reads TGTGCCATGGGCCCGGGGCTCGTCTGCTGTGAAAAACTGTTTTTT.